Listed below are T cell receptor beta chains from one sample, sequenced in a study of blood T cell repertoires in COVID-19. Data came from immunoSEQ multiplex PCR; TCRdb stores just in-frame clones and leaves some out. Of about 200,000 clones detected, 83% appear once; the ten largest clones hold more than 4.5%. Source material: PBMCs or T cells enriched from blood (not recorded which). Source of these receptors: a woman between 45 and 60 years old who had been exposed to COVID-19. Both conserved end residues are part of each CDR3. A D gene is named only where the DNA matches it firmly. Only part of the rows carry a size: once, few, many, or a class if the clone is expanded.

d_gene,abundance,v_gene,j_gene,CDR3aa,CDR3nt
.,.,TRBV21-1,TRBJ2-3,CASSKQGVDTQYF,TGTGCCAGCAGCAAACAAGGGGTAGATACGCAGTATTTT
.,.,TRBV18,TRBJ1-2,CASSEQGNGYTF,TGTGCCAGCTCTGAGCAGGGGAACGGCTACACCTTC
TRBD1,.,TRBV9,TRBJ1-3,CASSVDRGGGNTIYF,TGTGCCAGCAGCGTCGACAGGGGTGGTGGAAACACCATATATTTT
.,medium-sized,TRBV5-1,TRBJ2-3,CASKSQGELNTDTQYF,TGCGCCAGCAAGTCTCAGGGCGAGCTCAACACAGATACGCAGTATTTT
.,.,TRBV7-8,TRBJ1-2,CASSTIANYGYTF,TGTGCCAGCAGCACGATAGCTAACTATGGCTACACCTTC
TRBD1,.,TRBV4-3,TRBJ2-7,CASSLSAGQGYEQYF,TGCGCCAGCAGCCTCTCGGCGGGACAGGGCTACGAGCAGTACTTC
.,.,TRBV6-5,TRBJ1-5,CASSYSGGSAPQHF,TGTGCCAGCAGTTACTCGGGAGGGTCCGCGCCCCAGCATTTT
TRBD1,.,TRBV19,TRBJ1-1,CASSPHRGNTEAFF,TGTGCCAGTAGTCCACACAGGGGGAACACTGAAGCTTTCTTT
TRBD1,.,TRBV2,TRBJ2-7,CASKTLPGQAYEQYF,TGTGCCAGCAAGACATTACCGGGACAGGCCTACGAGCAGTACTTC
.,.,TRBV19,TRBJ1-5,CASSTNRVMSNQPQHF,TGTGCCAGTAGTACAAACAGGGTTATGAGCAATCAGCCCCAGCATTTT
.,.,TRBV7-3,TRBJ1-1,CASSRTVNTEAFF,TGTGCCAGCAGCAGGACTGTGAACACTGAAGCTTTCTTT
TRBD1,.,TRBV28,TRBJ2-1,CASRTGGTEQFF,TGTGCCAGCAGGACAGGGGGTACTGAGCAGTTCTTC
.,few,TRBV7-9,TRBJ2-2,CASSSRGGLTGELFF,TGTGCCAGCAGCTCCCGGGGAGGCCTCACCGGGGAGCTGTTTTTT
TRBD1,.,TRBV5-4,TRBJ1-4,CASSPGPGQGNEKLFF,TGTGCCAGCAGCCCGGGACCGGGACAGGGGAATGAAAAACTGTTTTTT
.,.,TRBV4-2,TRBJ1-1,CASSRVDSNTEAFF,TGTGCCAGCAGCCGAGTCGACAGCAACACTGAAGCTTTCTTT
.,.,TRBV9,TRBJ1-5,CASSVQGSDQPQHF,TGTGCCAGCAGCGTACAGGGTTCCGATCAGCCCCAGCATTTT
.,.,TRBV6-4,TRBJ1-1,CASRSGGDTEAFF,TGTGCCAGCAGATCAGGAGGGGACACTGAAGCTTTCTTT
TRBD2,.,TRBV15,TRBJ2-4,CATSRPSGGVPGAKNIQYF,TGTGCCACCAGCAGGCCTAGCGGGGGGGTCCCGGGGGCCAAAAACATTCAGTACTTC
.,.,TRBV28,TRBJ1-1,CASTLDESPRNTEAFF,TGTGCCAGCACCCTCGATGAGTCGCCTCGGAACACTGAAGCTTTCTTT
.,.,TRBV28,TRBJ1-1,CASSSAGLLNTEAFF,TGTGCCAGCAGCTCAGCGGGCCTCCTGAACACTGAAGCTTTCTTT
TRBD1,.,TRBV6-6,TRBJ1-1,CASSPDRGRGMGTEAFF,TGTGCCAGCAGTCCGGACAGGGGGAGAGGAATGGGCACTGAAGCTTTCTTT
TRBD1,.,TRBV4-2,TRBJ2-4,CASSHGGQGAAKNIQYF,TGTGCCAGCAGCCATGGAGGGCAGGGGGCGGCCAAAAACATTCAGTACTTC
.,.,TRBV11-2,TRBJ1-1,CASSLGQGMNTEAFF,TGTGCCAGCAGCTTAGGTCAGGGGATGAACACTGAAGCTTTCTTT
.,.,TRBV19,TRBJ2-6,CASSNPQGAISGANVLTF,TGTGCCAGTAGTAACCCACAAGGGGCCATATCTGGGGCCAACGTCCTGACTTTC
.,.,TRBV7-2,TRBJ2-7,CASSLVGGRRGTYEQYF,TGTGCCAGCAGCTTAGTTGGGGGCCGTAGGGGAACCTACGAGCAGTACTTC
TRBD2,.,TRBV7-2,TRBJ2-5,CASSPPGRRGGGETQYF,TGTGCCAGCAGCCCGCCGGGGAGGCGGGGGGGCGGTGAGACCCAGTACTTC
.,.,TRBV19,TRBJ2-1,CASSTEAGYNEQFF,TGTGCCAGTAGTACTGAGGCGGGGTACAATGAGCAGTTCTTC